These 26 T cell receptor beta chains came from one sample sequenced in a study of post-analysis software for immune sequencing data. Study observations and caveats: The study found TRBV5-6, TRBV5-1 and TRBV20-1 among 4 or 5 TRBV segments more frequent in patients than controls.

Prepared libraries of TCR beta cDNA carried unique molecular identifiers. One entry per CDR3 protein, called by TCRdb with MiXCR from the PCR reads. Here the sample spans fewer than 600,000 distinct CDR3 sequences, roughly 46% being singletons. For these TCRs, the target antigens are not known. The source material was blood. The source of these receptors is a girl aged 5 to 17 with multiple sclerosis.

The V and J genes are TRBV28 and TRBJ2-2, with TRBD2 matching over 8 bases. This CDR3 has 16 residues. The V segment lost 4 bases and the J segment 3 bases; nucleotides outside the gene matches: 7. Germline assignment: CDR1 MDHEN and CDR2 SYDVKM. CDR3 sequence reads: CASSSTWREDTGELFF. CDR3 DNA sequence: TGTGCCAGCAGTTCAACCTGGCGGGAGGACACCGGGGAGCTGTTTTTT. The whole variable domain, remainder taken from reference TRBV28 and TRBJ2-2, is DVKVTQSSRYLVKRTGEKVFLECVQDMDHENMFWYRQDPGLGLRLIYFSYDVKMKEKGDIPEGYSVSREKKERFSLILESASTNQTSMYLCASSSTWREDTGELFFGEGSRLTVL.

This clonotype was picked up many times. J is TRBJ2-5 and V is TRBV28; no firm D call. V lost 5 bases and J lost 0, with 4 bases in between. The CDR3 has 12 residues. The germline V gene has CDR1 MDHEN and CDR2 SYDVKM. In DNA, the CDR3 is TGTGCCAGCAGTGGCTACCAAGAGACCCAGTACTTC. Its protein is CASSGYQETQYF.

This chain uses TRBV28 with TRBJ2-7; D is ambiguous. This CDR3 region has 15 residues. Germline V gene data show CDR1 as MDHEN and CDR2 as SYDVKM. V lost 10 bases, J lost 0 bases, and 19 bases lay in between. The CDR3 reads CATASGGSISYEQYF. The CDR3 nucleotides are TGTGCCACCGCCAGTGGTGGATCTATCTCCTACGAGCAGTACTTC.

This clonotype was observed a handful of times. The chain links TRBV20-1 to TRBJ2-3; 7 positions agree with TRBD2. With 0 bases clipped from V and 1 base from J, the junction kept 1 base outside the gene matches. CDR1 and CDR2 (germline): DFQATT, SNEGSKA (reference sequence). The length of the CDR3 is 14 residues. The CDR3 bases are TGCAGTGCTAGAGATACTAGCGGCACAGATACGCAGTATTTT. This encodes CSARDTSGTDTQYF.

This chain connects TRBV20-1 to TRBJ2-1; 7 bases are shared with TRBD2. Germline V gene data show CDR1 as DFQATT and CDR2 as SNEGSKA (reference sequence). The trim removed 0 bases at V and 1 base at J, leaving 30 bases unmatched. The CDR3 runs to 24 residues. The CDR3 DNA sequence: TGCAGTGCTAGAGATCTGCCGGGTTTCGGGGACTACCATCCTCTGGGAAAATCCTACAATGAGCAGTTCTTC. Residues: CSARDLPGFGDYHPLGKSYNEQFF.

The table lists this clonotype with a few counts. The chain joins TRBV29-1 to TRBJ1-2; TRBD1 matches 8 bases. CDR3 length: 14 amino acids. The germline CDR1 and CDR2 sequences are SQVTM and ANQGSEA. The J segment lost 4 bases and the V segment lost 1 base, leaving 5 bases of the junction unmatched. CDR3 in DNA: TGCAGCGTTGAAGTCTCAGGACAGGGCTATGGCTACACCTTC. Protein sequence: CSVEVSGQGYGYTF.

This chain connects TRBV15 to TRBJ2-1; unclear D gene. The last part of the DNA fits TRBJ2-7 better; the J call may be wrong. Looked up from germline, CDR1 is LNHNV and CDR2 is YYDKDF (reference sequence). The CDR3 spans 15 residues. The CDR3 nucleotides are TGTGCCACCAGCAGAGACAGCAGCTCCTACAATGAGCAGTACTTC. As protein: CATSRDSSSYNEQYF.

This clonotype was recorded a few times. This sequence joins TRBV29-1 and TRBJ2-5; TRBD2 matches 10 bases. Per germline, CDR1 SQVTM and CDR2 ANQGSEA. Trimming at V came to 5 bases and at J to 2 bases, leaving 2 bases not matched to a gene. The CDR3 has 13 amino acids. The CDR3 reads CSVPSGGQETQYF. DNA of the CDR3: TGCAGCGTTCCTAGCGGGGGACAAGAGACCCAGTACTTC.

V is TRBV5-1 and J is TRBJ2-1, with 11 bases identical to TRBD2. Germline CDR1 reads SGHRS; CDR2 reads YFSETQ. The ends lost 0 bases at V and 4 bases at J; junction bases unmatched: 3. The CDR3 is 16 residues long. The CDR3 sequence is CASSLVGLAEYNEQFF. CDR3 DNA sequence: TGCGCCAGCAGCTTGGTGGGACTAGCGGAATACAATGAGCAGTTCTTC.

There are a few counts of this clonotype. The chain joins TRBV6-5 to TRBJ2-7, with 8 bases aligning to TRBD1. The CDR3 covers 14 residues. V was clipped by 5 bases and J by 3 bases; unmatched bases: 6. The germline V gene encodes CDR1 MNHEY and CDR2 SVGAGI. CDR3 bases: TGTGCCAGCAGTCACCGGACAGGGCACTACGAGCAGTACTTC. Its translation: CASSHRTGHYEQYF.

This clonotype was seen more than once but under ten times. At one end, the junction sequence differs from germline, possibly due to a read error. The chain couples TRBV5-1 to TRBJ2-1; no clear D gene. The CDR3 sequence is 14 residues long. Germline V gives CDR1 SGHRS, CDR2 YFSETQ. The CDR3 reads CASRLVDGSIEQFF. CDR3 in DNA: TGCGCCAGCAGATTGGTGGACGGCTCTATTGAGCAGTTCTTC.

This clonotype was observed a handful of times. The rearrangement uses TRBV27 and TRBJ2-7; TRBD1 aligns across 8 bases. The CDR3 runs 14 residues. Germline V lookup: CDR1 MNHEY, CDR2 SMNVEV (reference sequence). The junction had 8 bases not matched to a gene; V was cut back by 6 bases and J by 4 bases. The CDR3 sequence is CASRPRGPLYEQYF. Written as DNA, the CDR3 is TGTGCCAGCAGGCCCAGGGGGCCCCTATACGAGCAGTACTTC.

The chain employs TRBV7-2 and TRBJ2-1; the match to TRBD2 covers 11 bases. V shed 7 bases, J shed 5 bases, and the junction held 10 bases outside the gene matches. Germline V lookup: CDR1 SGHTA, CDR2 FQGNSA. The CDR3 covers 16 residues. Here the CDR3 reads CASTKRLAGGHNEQFF. The CDR3 nucleotides are TGTGCCAGCACGAAACGATTAGCGGGAGGGCACAATGAGCAGTTCTTC.

V gene TRBV6-2 or TRBV6-3 combines with J gene TRBJ1-5; D may be TRBD1 (6 bases). The CDR3 covers 16 residues. Germline-derived CDR1 and CDR2 are MNHEY and SVGEGT. The V end lost 2 bases, the J end lost 3 bases, and 14 bases lay between the germline ends. The CDR3 spells CASSYRDKEDNQPQHF. The CDR3 nucleotides read TGTGCCAGCAGTTACAGGGACAAGGAGGACAATCAGCCCCAGCATTTT.

The V gene is TRBV12-3 or TRBV12-4, the J gene TRBJ2-2; tentatively, D is TRBD1 or TRBD2 (6 bases each). Trimming stripped 1 base from V and 0 bases from J, with 9 bases between. The length of the CDR3 is 16 residues. The CDR3 sequence is CASSLGGAANTGELFF. CDR3 DNA: TGTGCCAGCAGTTTAGGGGGGGCAGCGAACACCGGGGAGCTGTTTTTT.

This clonotype was seen once. The chain employs TRBV12-3 or TRBV12-4 and TRBJ1-5; D remains ambiguous. The CDR3 extends over 12 amino acids. The V end lost 3 bases, the J end lost 5 bases, and 5 bases lay between the germline ends. The CDR3 here is CASSLFDQPQHF. The CDR3 nucleotides read TGTGCCAGCAGTTTGTTTGATCAGCCCCAGCATTTT.

The chain employs TRBV25-1 and TRBJ2-5, with D perhaps matching TRBD2 (6 bases). CDR3 length: 13 residues. The V end was cut by 5 bases, the J end by 3 bases, with 10 bases between. The germline V gene encodes CDR1 MGHDK and CDR2 SYGVNS. The CDR3 DNA follows: TGTGCCAGCAGTACGGGGGTAGAAGAGACCCAGTACTTC. Its translation is CASSTGVEETQYF.

The count of this clonotype is one. J is TRBJ2-7 and V is TRBV7-3, with TRBD1 matching over 8 bases. The CDR3 length is 13 residues. V trimming: 11 bases; J trimming: 5 bases; junction bases outside the gene matches: 11. The germline V gene has CDR1 SGHTA and CDR2 FQGTGA. Here the CDR3 DNA reads TGTGCCTCCAGGGACAGGATTTCCGACGAGCAGTACTTC. Translated: CASRDRISDEQYF.

Regarding this clonotype: This clone may be a read error of a much larger clone one base away. This chain uses TRBV11-2 with TRBJ2-7, with TRBD1 identical over 9 bases. The DNA end lines up better with TRBJ2-5; the J call may be wrong. CDR3 size: 15 residues. Germline CDR1 reads SGHAT; CDR2 reads FQNNGV. The CDR3 sequence is CASSLGQGGIETQYF. CDR3 coding DNA: TGTGCCAGCAGCCTGGGACAGGGAGGCATAGAGACCCAGTACTTC.

This clonotype turned up a few times. V is TRBV7-9 and J is TRBJ2-5; D gene uncertain. The CDR3 runs 12 residues. The germline V and J ends were trimmed by 4 bases and 3 bases, with 6 bases remaining between them. The germline V gene encodes CDR1 SEHNR and CDR2 FQNEAQ (reference sequence). This chain's CDR3 is CASSYEKETQYF. The CDR3 DNA follows: TGTGCCAGCAGCTACGAAAAAGAGACCCAGTACTTC.

The chain joins TRBV6-1 to TRBJ2-7, with D unclear. V dropped 0 bases and J dropped 7 bases, with 16 bases sitting between them. Germline V gene lookup returns CDR1 MNHNS and CDR2 SASEGT. This CDR3 has 15 residues. The CDR3 coding sequence is TGTGCCAGCAGTGAAGCTCGATACACGGGCAATGAGCAGTACTTC. Residues: CASSEARYTGNEQYF.

This chain joins TRBV3-1 and TRBJ1-1, with D uncertain. Trimming left V 2 bases short and J 4 bases short, with 11 bases between. Germline CDR1 reads LGHDT; CDR2 reads YNNKEL (reference sequence). This CDR3 is 14 amino acids long. CDR3 protein: CASSQYRDRTEAFF. The CDR3, as DNA: TGTGCCAGCAGCCAATATAGGGATCGCACTGAAGCTTTCTTT.

The chain uses TRBV7-2 and TRBJ2-7; a weak D match, TRBD1 (6 bases). CDR3 size: 14 residues. Trimming took 5 bases from V and 5 from J, leaving 16 bases between them. Germline CDR1 and CDR2: SGHTA and FQGNSA. CDR3 coding DNA: TGTGCCAGCAGCCCTCGCCGGGACAAGGACGAGCAGTACTTC. The encoded protein is CASSPRRDKDEQYF.

The rearrangement joins TRBV12-3 or TRBV12-4 to TRBJ2-3; 7 bases are shared with TRBD1. The CDR3 sequence is 18 residues long. V was pared by 1 base and J by 4 bases, with 14 bases of the junction left unmatched. The DNA for the CDR3 is TGTGCCAGCAGTTTAGGTGACGAAGACAGGGATTTCGCAGATACGCAGTATTTT. It encodes CASSLGDEDRDFADTQYF.

The genes are TRBV12-3 or TRBV12-4 and TRBJ2-3; 10 nucleotides line up with TRBD2. CDR3 length: 16 residues. The V gene end was trimmed by 5 bases and the J gene end by 4 bases; junction bases not matched to a gene: 9. CDR3 DNA: TGTGCCAGCAGTCCCTACCTAGCGGGAGCCCCAGATACGCAGTATTTT. Its protein is CASSPYLAGAPDTQYF.

With respect to this clonotype: The germline gene is not matched at one end of the junction; a read error may be the cause. J is TRBJ2-5 and V is TRBV29-1, with D perhaps TRBD1 or TRBD2 (6 bases each). The germline CDR1 and CDR2 sequences are SQVTM and ANQGSEA. The CDR3 spans 13 residues. In DNA, the CDR3 is TGCAGCGTTGTATGGGGGGCCGGGGAGACCCGGTACTTC. As protein: CSVVWGAGETRYF.